One sample yielded the 5 T cell receptor beta chains listed below, sequenced in a study of T cell responses to AZD1222 COVID-19 vaccine. Repertoires were generated with immunoSEQ multiplex PCR, while TCRdb's copy carries only in-frame clones and drops some. The data contain some 170,000 clones, more than 85% of them singletons. The sample was peripheral blood, taken on day 0 of AZD1222 vaccination. Receptors originate from an adult in good health.

The chain links TRBV5-6 to TRBJ1-5, with D possibly TRBD1 on 6 matching bases. With 2 bases removed from V and 5 bases from J, the gap between germline ends came to 11 bases. Germline CDR1 and CDR2: SGHDT and YYEEEE. The CDR3 is 14 residues long. This chain's CDR3 is CASSFRGADQPQHF. In DNA form, the CDR3 reads TGTGCCAGCAGCTTCAGGGGTGCGGATCAGCCCCAGCATTTT. Drawing the rest from reference TRBV5-6 and TRBJ1-5, the complete variable domain is DAGVTQSPTHLIKTRGQQVTLRCSPKSGHDTVSWYQQALGQGPQFIFQYYEEEERQRGNFPDRFSGHQFPNYSSELNVNALLLGDSALYLCASSFRGADQPQHFGDGTRLSIL.

The chain is built from TRBV29-1 and TRBJ1-4, with D possibly matching TRBD1 (5 bases). Trimming removed 4 bases at V and 8 bases at J, with 17 bases between. Germline values: CDR1 SQVTM, CDR2 ANQGSEA. The CDR3 is made up of 14 amino acids. The CDR3 here is CSVGIGHLKEKLFF. The CDR3 nucleotides read TGCAGCGTTGGAATAGGACATTTGAAAGAAAAACTGTTTTTT.

The chain couples TRBV5-6 to TRBJ1-6; D gene unclear. This CDR3 is built from 15 residues. V was shortened by 3 bases and J by 0 bases, with 7 bases between the two germline ends. Germline V lookup: CDR1 SGHDT, CDR2 YYEEEE. The CDR3 bases are TGTGCCAGCAGCTCAGAGAGCTCCTATAATTCACCCCTCCACTTT. Protein sequence: CASSSESSYNSPLHF.

This clone was picked up one time. V gene TRBV4-1 combines with J gene TRBJ1-2; possibly TRBD1 for D (5 bases). CDR1 and CDR2 from the germline V gene are MGHRA and YSYEKL. V gave up 4 bases and J gave up 4 bases, with 19 bases separating them. This CDR3 spans 16 amino acids. The DNA for the CDR3 is TGCGCCAGCAGCCGCGACGGGACCCGGGGGGTCTATGGCTACACCTTC. This sequence encodes CASSRDGTRGVYGYTF.

The rearrangement uses TRBV7-5 and TRBJ2-7. TRBV7-5 is marked as a pseudogene. CDR3 length: 14 amino acids. The CDR3 sequence is CARSPPGLQCEQYF. CDR3 nucleotide sequence: TGTGCCAGAAGCCCGCCGGGCCTGCAATGCGAGCAGTACTTC.